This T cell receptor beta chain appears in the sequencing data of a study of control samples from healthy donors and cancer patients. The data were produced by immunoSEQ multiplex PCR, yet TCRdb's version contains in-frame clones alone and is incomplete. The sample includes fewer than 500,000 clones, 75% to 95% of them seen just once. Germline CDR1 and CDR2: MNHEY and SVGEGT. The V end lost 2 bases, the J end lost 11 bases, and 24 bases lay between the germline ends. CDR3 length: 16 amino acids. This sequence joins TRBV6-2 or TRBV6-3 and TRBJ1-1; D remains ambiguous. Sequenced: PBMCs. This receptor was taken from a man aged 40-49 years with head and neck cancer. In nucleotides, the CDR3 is TGTGCCAGCAGTTACCCACCTGGGAACGCCGGCCGTAGGGCTTTCTTT. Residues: CASSYPPGNAGRRAFF.